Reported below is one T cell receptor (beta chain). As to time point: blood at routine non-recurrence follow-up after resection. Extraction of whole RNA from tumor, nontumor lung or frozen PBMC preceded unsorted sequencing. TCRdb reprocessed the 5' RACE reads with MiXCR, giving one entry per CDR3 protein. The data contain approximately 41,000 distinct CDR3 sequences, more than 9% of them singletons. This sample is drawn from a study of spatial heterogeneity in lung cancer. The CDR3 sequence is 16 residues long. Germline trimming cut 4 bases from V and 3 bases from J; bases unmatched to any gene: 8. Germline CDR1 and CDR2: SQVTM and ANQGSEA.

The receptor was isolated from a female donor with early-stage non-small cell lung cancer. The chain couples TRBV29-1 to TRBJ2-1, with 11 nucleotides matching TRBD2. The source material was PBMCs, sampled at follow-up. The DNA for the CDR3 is TGCAGCGTTGCACTAGCGGGGGCATCCGTCTACAATGAGCAGTTCTTC. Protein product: CSVALAGASVYNEQFF.